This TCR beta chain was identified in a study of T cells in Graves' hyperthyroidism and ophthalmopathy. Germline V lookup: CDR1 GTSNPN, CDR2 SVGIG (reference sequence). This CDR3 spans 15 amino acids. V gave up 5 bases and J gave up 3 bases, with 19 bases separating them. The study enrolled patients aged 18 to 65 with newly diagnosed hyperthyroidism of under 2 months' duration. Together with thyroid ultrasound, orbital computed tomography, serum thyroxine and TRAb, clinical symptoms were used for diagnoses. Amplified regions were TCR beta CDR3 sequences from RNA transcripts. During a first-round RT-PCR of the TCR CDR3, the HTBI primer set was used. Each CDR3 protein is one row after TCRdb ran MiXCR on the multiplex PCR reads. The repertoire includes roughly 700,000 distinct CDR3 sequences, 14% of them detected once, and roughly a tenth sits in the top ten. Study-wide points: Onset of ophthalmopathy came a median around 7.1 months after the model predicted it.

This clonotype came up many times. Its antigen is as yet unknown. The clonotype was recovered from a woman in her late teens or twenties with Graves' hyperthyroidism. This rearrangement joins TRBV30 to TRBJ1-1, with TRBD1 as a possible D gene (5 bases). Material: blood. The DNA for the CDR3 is TGTGCCTGGTCTCGGGTAAGAAGGGGAGACACTGAAGCTTTCTTT. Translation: CAWSRVRRGDTEAFF.